Reported below is one T cell receptor (beta chain). The antigen is undetermined. Clones were read by immunoSEQ multiplex PCR, and TCRdb kept only the in-frame ones, dropping some. Counted here are some 64,000 clones, about four fifths occurring once; the ten biggest clones make up approximately 9.1%. This sample stems from a study of a mutant IDH1 vaccine in newly diagnosed glioma. Study background: In weeks 1, 3, 5, 7, 11, 15, 19 and 23, patients were vaccinated. Patients were started on vaccination 4-6 weeks after radiotherapy alone, or with temozolomide cycles.

Findings and caveats of the study: Variations in leading peripheral T cell clonotypes appeared to have no connection with pseudoprogression.

The sample's time point: week 11, during vaccination. Doses comprised 300 ug of mutant IDH1 20-mer peptide each, plus topical imiquimod. V lost 0 bases and J lost 1, with 18 bases in between. CDR1 and CDR2 from the germline V gene are MDHEN and SYDVKM. The CDR3 is 18 amino acids. This sample comprised PBMCs, obtained from a glioma patient whose treatment included an IDH1 peptide vaccine. This chain uses TRBV28 with TRBJ1-2, with D perhaps matching TRBD1 (5 bases). The receptor comes from a woman aged 50 to 60 with glioma. The CDR3 DNA reads TGTGCCAGCAGTTTATGGGTCGATTGGGGACGGGGTAACTATGGCTACACCTTC. It translates to CASSLWVDWGRGNYGYTF.